These T cell receptor beta chains were read from a single sample in a study of monozygotic twins with inflammatory bowel disease. Reprocessing the 5' RACE reads, TCRdb reports a single entry for every CDR3 protein and omits DNA. The specimen's table records fewer than 200,000 distinct CDR3 sequences. Material: blood. These receptors originate from a human donor with ulcerative colitis or Crohn's disease, or a healthy co-twin of an affected twin (not recorded which). Each CDR3 is given with its conserved first and last residue.

v_gene: TRBV6-6; j_gene: TRBJ2-5; CDR3aa: CASSGQAQETQYF
v_gene: TRBV5-4; j_gene: TRBJ2-1; CDR3aa: CASSGGGDYNEQFF
v_gene: TRBV5-1; j_gene: TRBJ2-2; CDR3aa: CASSSGLAGNTGELFF
v_gene: TRBV5-4; j_gene: TRBJ2-7; CDR3aa: CASSQDGYEQYF
v_gene: TRBV12-3/TRBV12-4; j_gene: TRBJ1-3; CDR3aa: CASSFGGQLSGNTIYF
v_gene: TRBV10-3; j_gene: TRBJ1-3; CDR3aa: CAIGGNGNTIYF
v_gene: TRBV5-1; j_gene: TRBJ2-5; CDR3aa: CASSLEGNQETQYF
v_gene: TRBV9; j_gene: TRBJ2-2; CDR3aa: CASSVAVAGELFF
v_gene: TRBV30; j_gene: TRBJ1-5; CDR3aa: CAWSVRGIIFQPQHF
v_gene: TRBV5-1; j_gene: TRBJ2-1; CDR3aa: CASSLGQPPKGYNEQFF
v_gene: TRBV3-1; j_gene: TRBJ1-5; CDR3aa: CASSQATVGQPQHF
v_gene: TRBV24-1; j_gene: TRBJ1-1; CDR3aa: CATRATAMNTEAFF
v_gene: TRBV5-1; j_gene: TRBJ1-1; CDR3aa: CASSLAGAGQEAFF
v_gene: TRBV4-1; j_gene: TRBJ1-5; CDR3aa: CASSPGDRAYQPQHF
v_gene: TRBV10-3; j_gene: TRBJ2-2; CDR3aa: CAISESMGELFF
v_gene: TRBV9; j_gene: TRBJ2-2; CDR3aa: CASSVSGRRDTGELFF
v_gene: TRBV7-3; j_gene: TRBJ2-2; CDR3aa: CASSLTGLAGSTGELFF
v_gene: TRBV29-1; j_gene: TRBJ2-3; CDR3aa: CSVRREERGTDTQYF
v_gene: TRBV29-1; j_gene: TRBJ2-2; CDR3aa: CSVQLHTGELFF
v_gene: TRBV27; j_gene: TRBJ2-2; CDR3aa: CASSPLGLGYPSGELFF
v_gene: TRBV5-1; j_gene: TRBJ1-5; CDR3aa: CASSLDGQGSNQPQHF
v_gene: TRBV18; j_gene: TRBJ1-2; CDR3aa: CATFGPSGYTF
v_gene: TRBV5-8; j_gene: TRBJ2-1; CDR3aa: CASSPGGQLGLYNEQFF
v_gene: TRBV5-1; j_gene: TRBJ2-4; CDR3aa: CASSFGLQRNIQYF
v_gene: TRBV30; j_gene: TRBJ2-2; CDR3aa: CAWSVVSLQGYVTGELFF
v_gene: TRBV20-1; j_gene: TRBJ2-3; CDR3aa: CSASPWGTSGRPTDTQYF
v_gene: TRBV19; j_gene: TRBJ2-2; CDR3aa: CATLGELGNTGELFF
v_gene: TRBV5-1; j_gene: TRBJ2-7; CDR3aa: CASSEVDGWHYEQYF
v_gene: TRBV28; j_gene: TRBJ2-1; CDR3aa: CASSLLASRGEQFF
v_gene: TRBV10-3; j_gene: TRBJ1-2; CDR3aa: CATPTTGQDYGYTF
v_gene: TRBV10-3; j_gene: TRBJ1-2; CDR3aa: CAISIGQGDLYGYTF
v_gene: TRBV29-1; j_gene: TRBJ2-6; CDR3aa: CSVKTGSGANVLTF
v_gene: TRBV12-3/TRBV12-4; j_gene: TRBJ2-1; CDR3aa: CASSLPPSRAVFF
v_gene: TRBV6-1; j_gene: TRBJ2-2; CDR3aa: CASRLTSGSGTGELFF
v_gene: TRBV12-3/TRBV12-4; j_gene: TRBJ2-4; CDR3aa: CASTYSGRVPKNIQYF
v_gene: TRBV5-5; j_gene: TRBJ1-2; CDR3aa: CASSGTGNYGYTF
v_gene: TRBV5-1; j_gene: TRBJ2-7; CDR3aa: CASTGPGLYEQYF
v_gene: TRBV12-3/TRBV12-4; j_gene: TRBJ2-3; CDR3aa: CASSLEMGLLATYTDTQYF
v_gene: TRBV24-1; j_gene: TRBJ2-1; CDR3aa: CATARQGVNEQFF
v_gene: TRBV5-1; j_gene: TRBJ2-3; CDR3aa: CASSPEAGGTTDTQYF